This T cell receptor (beta chain) was observed in a study of CD8 T cells in Susac syndrome. Germline V lookup: CDR1 LGHDT, CDR2 YNNKEL (reference sequence). CDR3 size: 16 residues. Germline trimming cut 0 bases from V and 5 bases from J; bases unmatched to any gene: 5. Study-wide points: TCR sequencing and HLA analysis covered a relatively small number of individuals.

TCR beta sequencing was performed on blood CD8+ and CD4+ T cells. Treatment-naive patients with stable or active relapsing-remitting disease served as multiple sclerosis controls. On this clonotype itself: As yet, its antigen is unknown.

When the RNA was reverse transcribed, random hexamers were used with an input of roughly 0.5 to 1 ug. One entry per CDR3 protein, called by TCRdb with MiXCR from the immunoSEQ multiplex PCR reads. The data show under 550,000 distinct CDR3 sequences, 75% to 90% seen once. The material sequenced was CD8+ T cells from PBMCs. The V gene is TRBV3-1, the J gene TRBJ2-1; 9 bases match TRBD2. The receptor was derived from a human donor with multiple sclerosis. CDR3: CASSQDPASGDNEQFF. CDR3 sequence (DNA): TGTGCCAGCAGCCAAGATCCGGCTAGCGGGGACAATGAGCAGTTCTTC.